These 26 T cell receptor beta chains share one sample of origin, sequenced in a study of human T cells and chemical hapten exposure. MiXCR, run by TCRdb on the RACE reads, gives a single entry per CDR3 protein. The sample records 75,000 to 95,000 distinct CDR3 sequences, approximately 11% being singletons. Time point noted: patch test 2, 6 weeks after DPC sensitization. The sample's treatment: therapeutic diphenylcyclopropenone sensitization with weekly scalp DPC. Sample: whole blood, taken in connection with sensitization to the hapten diphenylcyclopropenone (DPC). The origin of the receptors is a middle-aged man with alopecia areata. Some clones in this sample may be carry-over from other donors' samples.

Within the sample, this clonotype is medium-sized. This sequence joins TRBV20-1 and TRBJ1-1; unclear D gene. Germline-derived CDR1 and CDR2 are DFQATT and SNEGSKA (reference sequence). V was pared by 1 base and J by 10 bases, with 25 bases between. The CDR3 consists of 16 residues. CDR3 loop: CSARALDDLISSGAFF. The CDR3 nucleotides read TGCAGTGCTAGAGCCCTCGACGACCTAATTTCTAGCGGAGCTTTCTTT.

The rearrangement links TRBV28 to TRBJ1-5, with D perhaps matching TRBD1 (6 bases). Germline CDR1 reads MDHEN; CDR2 reads SYDVKM. The V gene lost 6 bases and the J gene lost 2 bases, with 11 bases spanning the gap. The CDR3 is 14 amino acids. CDR3 region: CASSYRVGNQPQHF. The DNA of the CDR3 is TGTGCCAGCAGCTACAGGGTGGGCAATCAGCCCCAGCATTTT.

This clonotype was found many times. V gene TRBV10-3 combines with J gene TRBJ2-4; D gene ambiguous. The CDR3 loop spans 13 amino acids. Trimming cost V 0 bases and J 13 bases, with 13 bases left between them. Germline lookup yields CDR1 ENHRY and CDR2 SYGVKD. The DNA for the CDR3 is TGTGCCATCAGTGAGTCACGTGTGGAACGACAGTACTTC. As protein: CAISESRVERQYF.

This clonotype was counted ten times or more. J is TRBJ2-5 and V is TRBV27; D perhaps matches TRBD1 (6 bases). The CDR3 spans 13 residues. Trimming pared 4 bases from V and 5 bases from J, leaving 11 bases between. The germline V gene encodes CDR1 MNHEY and CDR2 SMNVEV (reference sequence). The chain's CDR3 is CASSYQGMETQYF. DNA for the CDR3: TGTGCCAGCAGTTATCAGGGGATGGAGACCCAGTACTTC.

The genes are TRBV12-3 or TRBV12-4 and TRBJ1-5; D unclear. The CDR3 covers 16 residues. Trimming shortened V by 0 bases and J by 9 bases, and 18 bases separated the two germline ends. The CDR3 sequence: CASSLAGVGPRRPQHF. The DNA for the CDR3 is TGTGCCAGCAGTTTAGCGGGCGTCGGCCCAAGGCGGCCCCAGCATTTT.

There are a few counts of this clonotype. The gene calls are TRBV29-1 and TRBJ2-1; D may be TRBD1 (8 bases). The CDR3 runs to 13 residues. Germline loops: CDR1 SQVTM, CDR2 ANQGSEA. V was cut by 7 bases and J by 12 bases, with 22 bases left in between. DNA of the CDR3: TGCAGCGCCGGTGGGGGGGCAGGGGGCGGGCAGTTCTTC. Protein product: CSAGGGAGGGQFF.

This clonotype appeared a few times. The chain uses TRBV29-1 and TRBJ2-1, with 14 positions matching TRBD2. The CDR3 length is 15 residues. V shed 5 bases, J shed 7 bases, and the junction held 7 bases outside the gene matches. In germline, CDR1 is SQVTM, CDR2 ANQGSEA. The CDR3: CSVPGLAGGGNEQFF. Written as DNA, the CDR3 is TGCAGCGTTCCAGGACTAGCGGGAGGCGGGAATGAGCAGTTCTTC.

This clonotype was found a few times. The chain has TRBV14 and TRBJ1-1; D gene unclear. The V gene's germline CDR1 is SGHDN and CDR2 FVKESK. CDR3 length equals 14 residues. Trimming removed 1 base at V and 3 bases at J, with 9 bases between. In DNA form, the CDR3 reads TGTGCCAGCAGCCAAGGCAGGTACGACACTGAAGCTTTCTTT. This gives the protein CASSQGRYDTEAFF.

This clonotype was recorded at least ten times. The J gene is TRBJ1-5, the V gene TRBV19; D perhaps matches TRBD1 (5 bases). The CDR3 extends over 16 amino acids. Trimming pared 7 bases from V and 2 bases from J, leaving 18 bases between. The V gene's germline CDR1 is LNHDA and CDR2 SQIVND (reference sequence). CDR3 sequence: CASTEGRGGGNQPQHF. CDR3 DNA: TGTGCCAGTACCGAGGGGCGGGGCGGTGGCAATCAGCCCCAGCATTTT.

The chain joins TRBV29-1 to TRBJ2-3; 9 nucleotides line up with TRBD2. V lost 4 bases and J lost 6; bases outside the gene matches: 11. The CDR3 consists of 15 residues. Germline CDR1 SQVTM, CDR2 ANQGSEA. The CDR3 protein is CSVVSLAGPQDTQYF. DNA of the CDR3: TGCAGCGTTGTGTCTCTAGCGGGACCCCAGGATACGCAGTATTTT.

This clonotype was counted many times. The V and J genes are TRBV7-9 and TRBJ2-1; 10 bases are shared with TRBD2. The CDR3 has 17 amino acids. Germline values: CDR1 SEHNR, CDR2 FQNEAQ (reference sequence). J gave up 5 bases and V 1 base, and 8 bases lay outside the gene matches. The CDR3 region is CASSLGGASGRDNEQFF. For the CDR3, the DNA is TGTGCCAGCAGCTTAGGTGGGGCTAGCGGGAGAGACAATGAGCAGTTCTTC.

In DNA form, the CDR3 reads TGTGCCAGCAGCTTAGCCCGGGACAGGGTGTTTGCAGATACGCAGTATTTT. The encoded protein is CASSLARDRVFADTQYF. The chain recombines TRBV7-8 with TRBJ2-3; 9 bases match TRBD1. The CDR3 runs 17 residues. The V gene's germline CDR1 is SGHVS and CDR2 FQNEAQ. J lost 4 bases, V lost 0 bases, and 8 bases had no gene match.

This clonotype has at least ten counts. The genes are TRBV6-2 or TRBV6-3 and TRBJ1-5; D uncertain. This CDR3 comprises 12 residues. Germline V CDR1 and CDR2: MNHEY, SVGEGT. Between the trimmed V and J ends, which lost 2 bases and 4 bases, there was a span of 3 bases. CDR3 protein: CASSYRNQPQHF. CDR3 nucleotides: TGTGCCAGCAGTTACCGAAATCAGCCCCAGCATTTT.

This clonotype was observed a few times. The chain carries TRBV5-1 and TRBJ2-1; the D gene is possibly TRBD2 (6 bases). Looked up from germline, CDR1 is SGHRS and CDR2 is YFSETQ. Trimming took 5 bases from V and 1 from J, leaving 13 bases between them. There are 15 residues in the CDR3. CDR3 DNA sequence: TGCGCCAGCAGTAAAGGGGACTCATCCTACAATGAGCAGTTCTTC. It is translated as CASSKGDSSYNEQFF.

The chain couples TRBV7-2 to TRBJ2-5; TRBD2 matches 9 bases. The CDR3 contains 15 residues. CDR1 and CDR2 from the germline V gene are SGHTA and FQGNSA. Trimming took 1 base from V and 4 from J; bases not matched to a gene: 4. CDR3 DNA: TGTGCCAGCAGCTTAGTGGCGGGGGGGAGAGAGACCCAGTACTTC. Amino acids: CASSLVAGGRETQYF.

The chain links TRBV20-1 to TRBJ1-3, with D tentatively TRBD1 (5 bases). Between the trimmed V and J ends, which lost 5 bases and 8 bases, there was a span of 19 bases. Looked up from germline, CDR1 is DFQATT and CDR2 is SNEGSKA (reference sequence). CDR3 length: 14 amino acids. The CDR3 nucleotides read TGCAGTGCTCCCGGTTACTCCGAACAGGACACCATATATTTT. This sequence encodes CSAPGYSEQDTIYF.

This clonotype was counted only a few times. The V call is TRBV6-6, the J call TRBJ2-3; the match to TRBD2 covers 8 bases. Germline CDR1 MNHNY, CDR2 SVGAGI (reference sequence). The CDR3 runs 18 residues. V dropped 2 bases and J dropped 2; count of bases not matched to a gene: 12. CDR3 residues: CASSYAKETSALTDTQYF. The CDR3 DNA reads as TGTGCCAGCAGTTACGCGAAAGAGACTAGCGCACTCACAGATACGCAGTATTTT.

This clonotype was seen more than once but under ten times. This chain connects TRBV9 to TRBJ1-2; the D gene is possibly TRBD1 (6 bases). Germline CDR1 reads SGDLS; CDR2 reads YYNGEE. Trimming cost V 7 bases and J 5 bases, with 12 bases left between them. CDR3 length equals 12 residues. The CDR3 sequence is CASGRGGYGYTF. The CDR3 nucleotides read TGTGCCAGCGGGCGAGGGGGTTATGGCTACACCTTC.

The sample holds a few counts of this clonotype. V and J are TRBV9 and TRBJ1-1; perhaps TRBD1 as D (6 bases). The V end lost 4 bases, the J end lost 5 bases, and 15 bases lay between the germline ends. Looked up from germline, CDR1 is SGDLS and CDR2 is YYNGEE. The CDR3 consists of 14 residues. The CDR3, as DNA: TGTGCCAGCAGCATGGAGGGGGTAAGGACTGAAGCTTTCTTT. Protein product: CASSMEGVRTEAFF. Together with reference TRBV9 and TRBJ1-1, the CDR3 gives the full variable domain: DSGVTQTPKHLITATGQRVTLRCSPRSGDLSVYWYQQSLDQGLQFLIQYYNGEERAKGNILERFSAQQFPDLHSELNLSSLELGDSALYFCASSMEGVRTEAFFGQGTRLTVV.

The chain combines TRBV27 with TRBJ2-1, with 10 positions matching TRBD1. The V segment lost 0 bases and the J segment 5 bases; nucleotides outside the gene matches: 7. The CDR3 loop spans 17 amino acids. The germline CDR1 and CDR2 sequences are MNHEY and SMNVEV (reference sequence). The CDR3 protein is CASSLSSGTGVDNEQFF. In DNA form, the CDR3 reads TGTGCCAGCAGTTTATCGAGCGGGACAGGGGTGGACAATGAGCAGTTCTTC.

Only a few counts were recorded for this clonotype. The J gene is TRBJ2-3, the V gene TRBV11-2; the D gene could be TRBD1 or TRBD2 (5 bases each). Per germline, CDR1 SGHAT and CDR2 FQNNGV. CDR3 length equals 13 residues. The V end was cut by 3 bases, the J end by 6 bases, with 10 bases between. CDR3 residues: CASSFQGRDTQYF. For the CDR3, the DNA is TGTGCCAGCAGCTTTCAGGGACGGGATACGCAGTATTTT.

This clonotype was seen at least ten times. CDR3 protein: CAPPPDRGHEQYV. CDR3 nucleotide sequence: TGTGCCCCCCCTCCGGACAGGGGCCACGAGCAGTACGTC. This chain links TRBV11-3 with TRBJ2-7; 9 nucleotides match TRBD1. Germline CDR1 is SGHNT and CDR2 is YENEEA. This CDR3 comprises 13 residues. The J segment lost 5 bases and the V segment lost 11 bases, leaving 10 bases of the junction unmatched.

CDR3 nucleotide sequence: TGCGCCAGCAGCTTTCTGGGTGATCCTAACTATGGCTACACCTTC. This encodes CASSFLGDPNYGYTF. The rearrangement joins TRBV5-1 to TRBJ1-2; D unresolved. The CDR3 runs 15 residues. CDR1 is SGHRS, CDR2 YFSETQ, per germline. Trimming pared 2 bases from V and 0 bases from J, leaving 11 bases between.

The genes are TRBV7-2 and TRBJ2-1, with a tentative D call TRBD2 (6 bases). V dropped 5 bases and J dropped 10 bases, with 18 bases sitting between them. The CDR3 sequence is 14 residues long. CDR1 and CDR2 from the germline V gene are SGHTA and FQGNSA. CDR3 nucleotides: TGTGCCAGCAGCCCCCTAGCGTCGGACTGGGAGCAGTTCTTC. Its protein product is CASSPLASDWEQFF.

This clonotype came up a few times. This rearrangement joins TRBV7-9 to TRBJ1-6, with a possible D match to TRBD1 (5 bases). Trimming removed 0 bases from V and 7 bases from J, with 7 bases in between. CDR1 and CDR2 (germline): SEHNR, FQNEAQ (reference sequence). The CDR3 is 14 amino acids. The CDR3 sequence is CASSLASGNSPLHF. CDR3 sequence (DNA): TGTGCCAGCAGCTTAGCTTCAGGGAATTCACCCCTCCACTTT.

The chain joins TRBV7-8 to TRBJ2-7; 8 positions agree with TRBD2. Per the germline V gene, CDR1 is SGHVS and CDR2 is FQNEAQ. V dropped 2 bases and J dropped 2; count of bases not matched to a gene: 5. The CDR3 spans 15 residues. The CDR3 nucleotides read TGTGCCAGCAGCTTAATGAGCGGGAGTACCTACGAGCAGTACGTC. Amino acids: CASSLMSGSTYEQYV.